This is a list of T cell receptor beta chains from one sample in a study of T cell clones after liver transplantation. This table comes from immunoSEQ multiplex PCR, and its TCRdb copy is limited to in-frame clones, with some not included. The table has about 5,600 clones, around 30% seen once. Antigens for these TCRs are unknown. Sequenced sample: CD4+ T cells from cultured PBMCs. Receptor source: a human patient who received a liver transplant. The graft donor may have contributed some T cells. CDR3s include the opening cysteine and the closing phenylalanine or tryptophan. D genes are given only for firm matches. Clone size is given for some rows only: seen once, a few or many times, or a class if the clone is expanded.

V: TRBV7-2; size: medium-sized; J: TRBJ2-1; D: TRBD2; DNA: TGTGCCAGCAGCCTAGGGACTAGCAACAATGAGCAGTTCTTC; CDR3: CASSLGTSNNEQFF
V: TRBV27; size: .; J: TRBJ1-5; D: TRBD1; DNA: TGTGCCAGCAGTTTCGACAGGGGATCTAGGACCCAGCATTTT; CDR3: CASSFDRGSRTQHF
V: TRBV5-4; size: few; J: TRBJ1-6; D: .; DNA: TGTGCCAGCAGCTCGAGGGGGGGCAAGGTTGGATCACCCCTCCACTTT; CDR3: CASSSRGGKVGSPLHF
V: TRBV28; size: .; J: TRBJ2-7; D: .; DNA: TGTGCCAGCAGTTCGGGACGGCGGAAGCAGTACTTC; CDR3: CASSSGRRKQYF
V: TRBV6-6; size: .; J: TRBJ1-4; D: .; DNA: TGTGCCAGCAGTTACTCTGGGAAAGTAGGGGAAAAACTGTTTTTT; CDR3: CASSYSGKVGEKLFF
V: TRBV6-1; size: .; J: TRBJ2-1; D: TRBD2; DNA: TGTGCCAGCAGTAAGACTAGCGTGAATGAGCAGTTCTTC; CDR3: CASSKTSVNEQFF
V: TRBV5-1; size: medium-sized; J: TRBJ1-4; D: .; DNA: TGCGCCAGCGCCCCCGGAGTCGGGGAAAAACTGTTTTTT; CDR3: CASAPGVGEKLFF
V: TRBV29-1; size: .; J: TRBJ1-1; D: .; DNA: TGCAGCGGTTTGAACACTGAAGCTTTCTTT; CDR3: CSGLNTEAFF
V: TRBV10-1; size: medium-sized; J: TRBJ2-1; D: TRBD2; DNA: TGCGCCAGCAGTGAGGAGGGAGCCGGGACTAGCGGGACGAGGCAGTTCTTC; CDR3: CASSEEGAGTSGTRQFF
V: TRBV19; size: .; J: TRBJ2-3; D: TRBD2; DNA: TGTGCCAGTAAGACTAGCGGGAGGCCCACAGATACGCAGTATTTT; CDR3: CASKTSGRPTDTQYF
V: TRBV7-2; size: .; J: TRBJ2-1; D: TRBD1; DNA: TGTGCCAGCAGCTTCCGGGACAGAGACTACAATGAGCAGTTCTTC; CDR3: CASSFRDRDYNEQFF
V: TRBV23-1; size: few; J: TRBJ1-2; D: .; DNA: TGCGCCAGCAGTCAATCGGGGGGCCACTATGGCTACACCTTC; CDR3: CASSQSGGHYGYTF
V: TRBV2; size: medium-sized; J: TRBJ2-7; D: .; DNA: TGTGCCAGTACCCGGGACCTAGCCTCCTACGAGCAGTACTTC; CDR3: CASTRDLASYEQYF
V: TRBV14; size: .; J: TRBJ1-2; D: TRBD1; DNA: TGTGCCAGCAGTTATTGGACAGGGGATGGCTACACCTTC; CDR3: CASSYWTGDGYTF
V: TRBV29-1; size: .; J: TRBJ2-7; D: .; DNA: TGCAGCGGGGAGAGCCCGGTTGGGGGGGCAGGCTCCGAGCAGTACTTC; CDR3: CSGESPVGGAGSEQYF
V: TRBV5-1; size: .; J: TRBJ2-6; D: .; DNA: TGCGCCCGCAGCTTGGGAGGGGGGACTGGGGCCAACGTCCTGACTTTC; CDR3: CARSLGGGTGANVLTF
V: TRBV4-1; size: few; J: TRBJ2-1; D: TRBD2; DNA: TGCGCCAGCAGCCGCCTAGCGGGAGGGCCTAGATCGTCCTACAATGAGCAGTTCTTC; CDR3: CASSRLAGGPRSSYNEQFF
V: TRBV11-2; size: .; J: TRBJ2-7; D: .; DNA: TGTGCCAGCAGACCAGGACTCTTTACTTCCTACGAGCAGTACTTC; CDR3: CASRPGLFTSYEQYF
V: TRBV12-5; size: .; J: TRBJ2-1; D: .; DNA: TGTGCTAGTGGCAGAGGGAGCTCCTACAATGAGCAGTTCTTC; CDR3: CASGRGSSYNEQFF
V: TRBV28; size: .; J: TRBJ2-7; D: TRBD2; DNA: TGTGCCAGCAGTCTACCGGGACTAGGACGCCACGAGCAGTACTTC; CDR3: CASSLPGLGRHEQYF
V: TRBV5-3; size: few; J: TRBJ2-4; D: .; DNA: TGTGCCAGCAGCCAAGAAGTCAGGCGAAACATTCAGTACTTC; CDR3: CASSQEVRRNIQYF
V: TRBV7-2; size: .; J: TRBJ2-7; D: TRBD2; DNA: TGTGCCAGCAGCCCGGGAGGTGTAGAGGGGTCCTACGAGCAGTACTTC; CDR3: CASSPGGVEGSYEQYF
V: TRBV9; size: .; J: TRBJ1-2; D: TRBD1; DNA: TGTGCCAGCTGGGGGACAGGGGGCGCTGGAAACTATGGCTACACCTTC; CDR3: CASWGTGGAGNYGYTF
V: TRBV29-1; size: few; J: TRBJ2-2; D: .; DNA: TGCAGCGTTGAAATGCAGGAGGGCACCGGGGAGCTGTTTTTT; CDR3: CSVEMQEGTGELFF
V: TRBV28; size: few; J: TRBJ2-1; D: TRBD2; DNA: TGTGCCAGCAGTTTCCAGGGTATAGCGGGCCTATACAATGAGCAGTTCTTC; CDR3: CASSFQGIAGLYNEQFF
V: TRBV28; size: few; J: TRBJ2-5; D: TRBD2; DNA: TGTGCCAGCAGTGCCGGACTAGCCGCAACGGTCGCGGAGACCCAGTACTTC; CDR3: CASSAGLAATVAETQYF
V: TRBV19; size: medium-sized; J: TRBJ1-1; D: .; DNA: TGTGCCAGTAGTATAGAGGCGAACACTGAAGCTTTCTTT; CDR3: CASSIEANTEAFF
V: TRBV7-7; size: few; J: TRBJ2-1; D: .; DNA: TGTGCTAGCAGCTTAACAGGGCCCAATGAGCAGTTCTTC; CDR3: CASSLTGPNEQFF
V: TRBV4-1; size: few; J: TRBJ1-1; D: .; DNA: TGCGCCAGCAGCCAAAGGGGGATGGGGGCCCGGGGCACTGAAGCTTTCTTT; CDR3: CASSQRGMGARGTEAFF